The 6 T cell receptor beta chains in this list originate from one sample, sequenced in a study of blood T cell repertoires in COVID-19. Generated by immunoSEQ multiplex PCR, the TCRdb table keeps only in-frame clones and is missing some. The table includes about 230,000 clones, around 84% detected once. Input material: peripheral blood. These receptors all come from a man aged 45-60 years with COVID-19, enrolled during active disease.

The CDR3 reads CASSLSEGGNYGYTF. Here the CDR3 DNA reads TGCGCCAGCAGCTTGTCTGAAGGAGGTAACTATGGCTACACCTTC. The J gene is TRBJ1-2, the V gene TRBV5-1; D not resolved. Deletions cut 1 base from V and 1 base from J, with 11 bases between. CDR1 is SGHRS and CDR2 is YFSETQ in the germline V gene. The CDR3 has 15 residues.

V is TRBV12-3 or TRBV12-4 and J is TRBJ1-1, with unresolved D. This CDR3 is 13 amino acids long. V was shortened by 6 bases and J by 4 bases, with 12 bases between the two germline ends. The CDR3 spells CASRLREATEAFF. CDR3 nucleotide sequence: TGTGCCAGCAGATTGAGGGAGGCCACTGAAGCTTTCTTT.

The V and J genes are TRBV12-5 and TRBJ2-1, with no clear D. Trimming stripped 5 bases from V and 0 bases from J, with 5 bases between. This CDR3 is 13 amino acids long. Germline CDR1 is LGHNT and CDR2 is FRNRAP. CDR3 sequence reads: CASGRSSYNEQFF. In nucleotides, the CDR3 is TGTGCTAGTGGTCGGAGCTCCTACAATGAGCAGTTCTTC.

The chain uses TRBV7-3 and TRBJ2-1; tentative D call: TRBD2 (6 bases). CDR1 is SGHTA and CDR2 is FQGTGA in the germline V gene. There are 15 residues in the CDR3. V gave up 0 bases and J gave up 7 bases, with 13 bases separating them. Here the CDR3 DNA reads TGTGCCAGCAGCTTAACCCGGGAGTCCCGTAATGAGCAGTTCTTC. Protein product: CASSLTRESRNEQFF.

This chain uses TRBV29-1 with TRBJ2-2; TRBD2 matches at 10 bases. The CDR3 runs to 13 residues. V was clipped by 4 bases and J by 8 bases; unmatched bases: 4. The germline CDR1 and CDR2 sequences are SQVTM and ANQGSEA. CDR3 sequence: CSVVASGRGELFF. The CDR3 DNA reads as TGCAGCGTTGTGGCTAGCGGGAGAGGGGAGCTGTTTTTT.

The V call is TRBV28, the J call TRBJ1-5; 7 bases line up with TRBD1. The CDR3 extends over 15 amino acids. V trimming: 6 bases; J trimming: 6 bases; junction bases outside the gene matches: 11. Germline assignment: CDR1 MDHEN and CDR2 SYDVKM. The CDR3 DNA follows: TGTGCCAGCAGCACACGGGCCCAGGGGGGTCAGCCCCAGCATTTT. It codes for CASSTRAQGGQPQHF.